A single T cell receptor beta chain is shown here with its context. What this receptor recognizes is not known. Base qualities were left out, and no much larger clone turns up one base away. Unmatched junction bases come to 9, with V trimmed by 2 bases and J by 6 bases. The CDR3 runs 15 residues from the cysteine to the phenylalanine. Only CDR3 DNA is held: 45 bases, read in frame from base 1. This entry is derived from a study of somatic mutations in T cells in chronic GVHD (dated by TCRdb to 2018 to 2021). For sorting, staining was performed with anti-CD3, anti-CD4, anti-CD8 and a Vbeta20 antibody from the IOTest Beta Mark kit on a FACSAria III, and a purity above 99% was achieved. Peripheral blood was drawn into sodium heparin tubes, and mononuclear cells were separated by Ficoll-Paque PLUS density gradient centrifugation. Before TCRbeta deep sequencing, the CD4+ Vbeta20+, CD4+ Vbeta20-, and CD8+ T cell fractions were FACS-sorted.

Isolated genomic DNA was used for TCRbeta deep sequencing. The immunoSEQ assay, provided as a commercial service, was used for TCRbeta CDR3 sequencing and initial data processing. In the original analysis: Reads were demultiplexed, adapter and primer sequences were trimmed, similar clones were merged through frequency-ratio clustering, and V, D, J genes were annotated using IMGT. TCRdb took over this immuneACCESS table, retaining in-frame rearrangements with V and J assigned. Such tables are incomplete; in checked studies, under half of the missing clones stem from an unresolved V gene, and the remainder is unexplained. V and J calls and clone size follow that table, whereas D and trimming were derived from the DNA. The sample contains 12,000 to 15,000 clones, roughly three quarters of them found a single time. Roughly 32% of the sample belongs to the ten largest clones.

The TCR comes from a male patient in his fifties with chronic graft-versus-host disease. In transplant recipients, some T cells may be of donor rather than host origin. The source material was Vbeta20-negative CD4+ T cells from blood. This sample's cell subset or site label indicates: CD4+ T cells sorted as TCR Vbeta20 negative by flow cytometry. The V and J segments used are TRBV23-1 and TRBJ2-7; 8 central bases correspond to TRBD1. TRBV23-1 is an ORF, and what it does is uncertain. DNA sequence: TGCGCCAGCAGTCAACTAGACAGGGGAATCTTCGAGCAGTACTTC. This sequence encodes CASSQLDRGIFEQYF.